The text below deals with one T cell receptor (beta chain). The data stem from a study of T-cell memory formation after mild COVID-19. Germline assignment: CDR1 DFQATT and CDR2 SNEGSKA (reference sequence). V lost 5 bases, J lost 6 bases, and 20 bases lay in between. The CDR3 totals 14 residues. Each CDR3 protein is one row after TCRdb ran MiXCR on the 5' RACE reads. Counted here are about 560,000 distinct CDR3 sequences, about a fifth occurring once; the ten biggest clones make up around 7.7%. The gene calls are TRBV20-1 and TRBJ2-7; perhaps TRBD1 as D (6 bases). The sequence came from an adult woman who had mild COVID-19 (a few samples of this study predate the infection). Cell type and time point are not known. Input material: PBMCs or a T cell subset sorted from them (not recorded which). CDR3 sequence reads: CSAAPTQGSTEQYF. The CDR3 DNA sequence: TGCAGTGCTGCCCCGACACAGGGCTCCACCGAGCAGTACTTC.